This T cell receptor beta chain was obtained from a study of beta chain features in type 1 diabetes. Study-wide points: For TCRB rearrangement, an influence of HLA type remained unresolved here.

In the case of this clone: Its antigen remains unidentified.

Expressed TCRB transcripts got sequenced, as all isolated RNA was reverse transcribed. TCRdb's copy holds only in-frame clones and misses some; the assay was immunoSEQ multiplex PCR. The sample yields about 110,000 clones, almost 40% seen once. Trimming pared 5 bases from V and 2 bases from J, leaving 17 bases between. CDR3 length: 16 amino acids. Looked up from germline, CDR1 is SGHTA and CDR2 is FQGNSA. The receptor comes from a woman between 18 and 30 years old in good health. Sample: stem cell memory CD4+ T cells from blood. The chain joins TRBV7-2 to TRBJ2-3; no clear D. The CDR3 bases are TGTGCCAGCAGCCCCGAGGCCTTTTCCCTCACAGATACGCAGTATTTT. Its protein is CASSPEAFSLTDTQYF.